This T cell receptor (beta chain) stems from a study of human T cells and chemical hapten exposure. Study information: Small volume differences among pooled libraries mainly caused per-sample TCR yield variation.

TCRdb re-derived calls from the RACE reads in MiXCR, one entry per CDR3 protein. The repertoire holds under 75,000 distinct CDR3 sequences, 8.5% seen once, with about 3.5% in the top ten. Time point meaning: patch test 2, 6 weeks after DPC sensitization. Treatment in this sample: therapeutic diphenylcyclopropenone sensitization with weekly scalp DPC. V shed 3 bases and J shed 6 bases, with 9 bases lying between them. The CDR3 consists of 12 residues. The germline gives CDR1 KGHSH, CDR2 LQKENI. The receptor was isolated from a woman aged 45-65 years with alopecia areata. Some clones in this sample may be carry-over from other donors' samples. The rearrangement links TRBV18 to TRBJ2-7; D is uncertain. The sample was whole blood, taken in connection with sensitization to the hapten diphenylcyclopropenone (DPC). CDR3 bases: TGTGCCAGCTCACCTATGAATCTCGAGCAGTACTTC. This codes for CASSPMNLEQYF.